The rows below give T cell receptor beta chains drawn from one sample of a study of response to subunit inactivated influenza vaccine. TCRdb re-analysed the RT-PCR reads in MiXCR, keeping a single row per CDR3 protein. The profile covers about 540,000 distinct CDR3 sequences, with 14% appearing a single time and approximately 12% taken by the ten largest. Sample: PBMCs from blood, taken 12 days after vaccination. The source of these receptors is a man aged 50 to 59 who received an inactivated influenza vaccine. Both conserved end residues are part of each CDR3. The D gene is left open where the match is weak. Rows may omit the clone size; those that give it use once, few, many or a size class.

-	-	TRBV14	TRBJ2-3	TGTGCCAGCAGCCAAGCTCACGGGGCCACAGATACGCAGTATTTT	CASSQAHGATDTQYF
many	-	TRBV12-3/TRBV12-4	TRBJ2-1	TGTGCCAGCAGTTTTGCCGGGGTGGGTAATGAGCAGTTCTTC	CASSFAGVGNEQFF
-	-	TRBV25-1	TRBJ2-7	TGTGCCAGCACCTCACAGGGTTACTACGAGCAGTACTTC	CASTSQGYYEQYF
-	TRBD2	TRBV4-3	TRBJ2-1	TGCGCCAGCAGCCAAGAGGTTAGCGGGGGGGCATACAATGAGCAGTTCTTC	CASSQEVSGGAYNEQFF
-	-	TRBV6-1	TRBJ1-5	TGTGCCAGCAGCCATGGGGGGGCTCAGCCCCAGCATTTT	CASSHGGAQPQHF
few	-	TRBV4-2	TRBJ2-5	TGTGCCAGCAGCCAAGATTTGGCTGGAGGACGGAAAATCCAGTACTTC	CASSQDLAGGRKIQYF
few	-	TRBV20-1	TRBJ2-1	TGCAGTGCTTGGGACGTCGGGGATGAGCAGTTCTTC	CSAWDVGDEQFF
-	-	TRBV7-9	TRBJ1-1	TGTGCCAGCAGTTCGACCCAGAACACTGAAGCTTTCTTT	CASSSTQNTEAFF
few	-	TRBV29-1	TRBJ2-2	TGCAGCGCCCGTAGCCGATTCACCGGGGAGCTGTTTTTT	CSARSRFTGELFF
few	-	TRBV7-8	TRBJ2-7	TGTGCCAGCAGCTTATATGTTAGGACATTGAGAATCTACGAGCAGTACTTC	CASSLYVRTLRIYEQYF
few	-	TRBV12-3/TRBV12-4	TRBJ2-2	TGTGCCAGCAGTTTAGGAGGATTGTACACCGGGGAGCTGTTTTTT	CASSLGGLYTGELFF
many	-	TRBV14	TRBJ2-6	TGTGCCAGCAGCAGGGGGGGACTTAGGTTCTCTGGGGCCAACGTCCTGACTTTC	CASSRGGLRFSGANVLTF
few	-	TRBV5-1	TRBJ2-5	TGCGCCAGCAGCCACGGGGGGCCCCAAGAGACCCAGTACTTC	CASSHGGPQETQYF
-	TRBD1	TRBV4-3	TRBJ2-7	TGCGCCAGCAGCCAAGCCGGGACAGGGACCTACGAGCAGTACTTC	CASSQAGTGTYEQYF
-	TRBD2	TRBV10-3	TRBJ2-3	TGTGCCGTAGGACTAGCGGGACTCACAGATACGCAGTATTTT	CAVGLAGLTDTQYF
-	-	TRBV29-1	TRBJ1-4	TGCAGCGCCCGTAATGAAAAACTGTTTTTT	CSARNEKLFF
-	-	TRBV20-1	TRBJ1-1	TGCAGTGCTAGAGATCCGGGGCAGATTGAAGCTTTCTTT	CSARDPGQIEAFF
few	TRBD1	TRBV6-5	TRBJ1-4	TGTGCCAGCAGTTACGGGTTGACAGGGGGCCGTGAAAAACTGTTTTTT	CASSYGLTGGREKLFF
few	-	TRBV10-3	TRBJ2-1	TGTGCCATCAGTTGGGACAATGAGCAGTTCTTC	CAISWDNEQFF
few	-	TRBV3-1	TRBJ2-7	TGTGCCAGCAGCCAACTCCTCGGTGGACTTCCCTACGAGCAGTACTTC	CASSQLLGGLPYEQYF
-	TRBD2	TRBV9	TRBJ2-1	TGTGCCAGCAGCTTTTCCCGACTAGCGGGGGGTTACAATGAGCAGTTCTTC	CASSFSRLAGGYNEQFF
-	TRBD2	TRBV7-2	TRBJ2-7	TGTGCCAGCAGCCCTACTAGCGGGGGCGTCTTGGGTGAGCAGTACTTC	CASSPTSGGVLGEQYF
few	TRBD2	TRBV28	TRBJ2-5	TGTGCCAGCAGTGGCCTAGCGGGGTTTAAAGAGACCCAGTACTTC	CASSGLAGFKETQYF
few	-	TRBV4-1	TRBJ2-7	TGCGCCAGCAGCGTATTCCGGTCCTACGAGCAGTACTTC	CASSVFRSYEQYF
few	-	TRBV4-2	TRBJ2-2	TGTGCCAGCAGCCAAGACTTTACAGGCACCGGGGAGCTGTTTTTT	CASSQDFTGTGELFF